Listed below are T cell receptor beta chains from one sample, sequenced in a study of OX40 agonist ivuxolimab in advanced cancers. Data came from immunoSEQ multiplex PCR; TCRdb stores just in-frame clones and leaves some out. Among 70,000 to 100,000 clones, around 89% were seen once, and the ten largest hold under 0.4%. The material sequenced was CD4+ or CD8+ T cells sorted from blood, taken in a trial of the OX40 agonist ivuxolimab. These receptors originate from an adult with an advanced solid tumor such as melanoma, head and neck, liver or kidney cancer. CDR3s include the opening cysteine and the closing phenylalanine or tryptophan. A D gene is named only where the DNA matches it firmly. Rows may omit the clone size; those that give it use once, few, many or a size class.

abundance: -; d_gene: TRBD2; v_gene: TRBV27; j_gene: TRBJ2-1; CDR3aa: CASSFRGLAGGNEQFF; CDR3nt: TGTGCCAGCAGTTTTCGGGGACTAGCGGGAGGGAATGAGCAGTTCTTC
abundance: -; d_gene: -; v_gene: TRBV9; j_gene: TRBJ2-3; CDR3aa: CASSAGGDSNTDTQYF; CDR3nt: TGTGCCAGCAGCGCCGGCGGGGACAGCAACACAGATACGCAGTATTTT
abundance: -; d_gene: -; v_gene: TRBV18; j_gene: TRBJ1-1; CDR3aa: CTSSPRGADEAFF; CDR3nt: TGTACCAGCTCACCACGGGGGGCTGATGAAGCTTTCTTT
abundance: -; d_gene: -; v_gene: TRBV2; j_gene: TRBJ1-5; CDR3aa: CASREGRLQPQHF; CDR3nt: TGTGCCAGCCGGGAGGGACGTCTTCAGCCCCAGCATTTT
abundance: -; d_gene: -; v_gene: TRBV5-1; j_gene: TRBJ2-7; CDR3aa: CASRADSYEQYF; CDR3nt: TGCGCCAGCAGGGCGGACTCCTACGAGCAGTACTTC
abundance: -; d_gene: -; v_gene: TRBV4-1; j_gene: TRBJ2-7; CDR3aa: CASSRSSNLDEQYF; CDR3nt: TGCGCCAGCAGTCGTAGCAGCAACCTTGACGAGCAGTACTTC
abundance: -; d_gene: -; v_gene: TRBV10-3; j_gene: TRBJ1-2; CDR3aa: CAIALRESNYGYTF; CDR3nt: TGTGCCATTGCCCTCAGGGAATCTAACTATGGCTACACCTTC
abundance: -; d_gene: TRBD2; v_gene: TRBV5-1; j_gene: TRBJ2-3; CDR3aa: CASRASTGTSASLREDTQYF; CDR3nt: TGCGCCAGCAGAGCCAGTACCGGGACTAGCGCATCGCTCCGGGAAGATACGCAGTATTTT
abundance: few; d_gene: -; v_gene: TRBV19; j_gene: TRBJ1-1; CDR3aa: CASGRNTEAFF; CDR3nt: TGTGCCAGTGGGAGGAACACTGAAGCTTTCTTT
abundance: -; d_gene: -; v_gene: TRBV11-2; j_gene: TRBJ2-2; CDR3aa: CASSLDLGGTGELFF; CDR3nt: TGTGCCAGCAGCTTAGATCTCGGCGGCACCGGGGAGCTGTTTTTT
abundance: -; d_gene: -; v_gene: TRBV18; j_gene: TRBJ1-1; CDR3aa: CASSWGEGGTEAFF; CDR3nt: TGTGCCAGCTCATGGGGAGAGGGTGGCACTGAAGCTTTCTTT
abundance: -; d_gene: -; v_gene: TRBV18; j_gene: TRBJ2-5; CDR3aa: CASSPPRTQGETQYF; CDR3nt: TGTGCCAGCTCACCTCCCAGGACCCAGGGGGAGACCCAGTACTTC
abundance: -; d_gene: TRBD1; v_gene: TRBV11-1; j_gene: TRBJ2-7; CDR3aa: CASSLLGQYEQYF; CDR3nt: TGTGCCAGCAGCTTATTGGGACAGTACGAGCAGTACTTC
abundance: medium-sized; d_gene: -; v_gene: TRBV7-8; j_gene: TRBJ1-5; CDR3aa: CASSLSRTLSNQPQHF; CDR3nt: TGTGCCAGCAGCTTAAGCCGGACACTTAGCAATCAGCCCCAGCATTTT
abundance: -; d_gene: -; v_gene: TRBV2; j_gene: TRBJ2-7; CDR3aa: CASSVEGYEQYF; CDR3nt: TGTGCCAGCAGTGTGGAGGGCTACGAGCAGTACTTC
abundance: once; d_gene: -; v_gene: TRBV11-3; j_gene: TRBJ1-1; CDR3aa: CASSLDGGANTEAFF; CDR3nt: TGTGCCAGCAGCTTAGATGGAGGGGCCAACACTGAAGCTTTCTTT
abundance: once; d_gene: -; v_gene: TRBV5-1; j_gene: TRBJ1-4; CDR3aa: CASSFRGATNEKLFF; CDR3nt: TGCGCCAGCAGCTTTAGGGGGGCCACTAATGAAAAACTGTTTTTT
abundance: -; d_gene: TRBD2; v_gene: TRBV10-1; j_gene: TRBJ2-7; CDR3aa: CASSEGLAGGRTLPYEQYF; CDR3nt: TGCGCCAGCAGTGAGGGGCTAGCGGGAGGCCGAACTCTCCCCTACGAGCAGTACTTC
abundance: few; d_gene: -; v_gene: TRBV11-3; j_gene: TRBJ2-1; CDR3aa: CASSLDHNNEQFF; CDR3nt: TGTGCCAGCAGCTTAGACCATAACAATGAGCAGTTCTTC
abundance: -; d_gene: -; v_gene: TRBV18; j_gene: TRBJ2-7; CDR3aa: CASSPGGADEQYF; CDR3nt: TGTGCCAGCTCACCCGGGGGCGCGGACGAGCAGTACTTC
abundance: -; d_gene: TRBD2; v_gene: TRBV27; j_gene: TRBJ2-1; CDR3aa: CASSLGLAGEEQFF; CDR3nt: TGTGCCAGCAGTTTGGGGCTAGCGGGAGAGGAGCAGTTCTTC
abundance: -; d_gene: -; v_gene: TRBV5-1; j_gene: TRBJ2-2; CDR3aa: CASSLAEGTDTGELFF; CDR3nt: TGCGCCAGCAGCTTGGCCGAGGGGACGGATACCGGGGAGCTGTTTTTT
abundance: -; d_gene: TRBD1; v_gene: TRBV19; j_gene: TRBJ1-5; CDR3aa: CASTPLSDRGSNQPQHF; CDR3nt: TGTGCCAGTACCCCACTATCCGACAGGGGAAGCAATCAGCCCCAGCATTTT
abundance: -; d_gene: -; v_gene: TRBV7-8; j_gene: TRBJ2-3; CDR3aa: CASSLALVSTDTQYF; CDR3nt: TGTGCCAGCAGCTTAGCCCTAGTGAGCACAGATACGCAGTATTTT
abundance: -; d_gene: -; v_gene: TRBV2; j_gene: TRBJ2-5; CDR3aa: CASSLPGGLQTQYF; CDR3nt: TGTGCCAGCAGCCTCCCAGGGGGACTACAGACCCAGTACTTC
abundance: -; d_gene: TRBD1; v_gene: TRBV6-5; j_gene: TRBJ2-7; CDR3aa: CASSYSKGTGYEQYF; CDR3nt: TGTGCCAGCAGTTACTCGAAAGGGACAGGGTACGAGCAGTACTTC
abundance: -; d_gene: TRBD1; v_gene: TRBV30; j_gene: TRBJ2-7; CDR3aa: CAWSVTITGTDTELDF; CDR3nt: TGTGCCTGGAGTGTTACAATTACCGGGACAGATACCGAACTTGACTTC
abundance: -; d_gene: -; v_gene: TRBV6-1; j_gene: TRBJ2-1; CDR3aa: CASMGIRNEQFF; CDR3nt: TGTGCCAGCATGGGTATCAGGAATGAGCAGTTCTTC
abundance: -; d_gene: -; v_gene: TRBV18; j_gene: TRBJ1-4; CDR3aa: CASSSRQDEKLFF; CDR3nt: TGTGCCAGCTCATCCCGACAGGATGAAAAACTGTTTTTT
abundance: -; d_gene: -; v_gene: TRBV6-1; j_gene: TRBJ2-7; CDR3aa: CASSEPSSYEQYF; CDR3nt: TGTGCCAGCAGTGAACCTAGCAGCTACGAGCAGTACTTC
abundance: -; d_gene: TRBD1; v_gene: TRBV27; j_gene: TRBJ2-1; CDR3aa: CASSGRGTGLSRSSYNEQFF; CDR3nt: TGTGCCAGCAGTGGAAGAGGGACAGGGTTATCCCGAAGCTCCTACAATGAGCAGTTCTTC
abundance: -; d_gene: TRBD1; v_gene: TRBV18; j_gene: TRBJ2-7; CDR3aa: CASSPRDSSYEQYF; CDR3nt: TGTGCCAGCTCACCCCGGGACAGCTCCTACGAGCAGTACTTC
abundance: -; d_gene: -; v_gene: TRBV29-1; j_gene: TRBJ2-7; CDR3aa: CSVGEPESEQYF; CDR3nt: TGCAGCGTTGGGGAGCCTGAAAGCGAGCAGTACTTC
abundance: -; d_gene: -; v_gene: TRBV6-5; j_gene: TRBJ1-5; CDR3aa: CASSYSGGDNQPQHF; CDR3nt: TGTGCCAGCAGTTACTCAGGGGGGGACAATCAGCCCCAGCATTTT
abundance: -; d_gene: TRBD1; v_gene: TRBV4-1; j_gene: TRBJ2-3; CDR3aa: CASSQAGTADTQYF; CDR3nt: TGCGCCAGCAGCCAGGCAGGGACAGCAGATACGCAGTATTTT
abundance: once; d_gene: -; v_gene: TRBV7-9; j_gene: TRBJ2-1; CDR3aa: CASSLGANNEQFF; CDR3nt: TGTGCCAGCAGCTTAGGGGCCAACAATGAGCAGTTCTTC